The 5 T cell receptor beta chains given below trace back to one sample, sequenced in a study of cytomegalovirus exposure and HLA in healthy donors (dated by TCRdb to about 2017). Libraries were constructed by the immunoSEQ multiplex PCR assay. For the multiplex PCR, a mixture combining 60 forward primers for TCR Vbeta segments and 13 reverse primers for TCR Jbeta segments was used. The clones in this table, taken by TCRdb from immuneACCESS, are in-frame only. Not every clone is retained; where verified, under half of the shortfall comes from an unresolved V gene, and the cause of the rest is unknown. The sample data list around 110,000 clones, and roughly 70% of these were observed just once. In total, the top ten clones hold 1.5% to 2% of the sample. The sequencing input was PBMCs. These receptors all come from a woman aged 18 to 35 in good health and CMV-seronegative.

J is TRBJ2-7 and V is TRBV5-4; TRBD1 agrees at 7 bases. From germline, CDR1 is SGHNT and CDR2 YYREEE (reference sequence). The trim removed 7 bases at V and 0 bases at J, leaving 10 bases unmatched. This CDR3 is built from 15 residues. CDR3 protein: CASSHGTANSYEQYF. The CDR3 coding sequence is TGTGCCAGCTCCCACGGGACAGCGAACTCCTACGAGCAGTACTTC. Complete variable domain (other parts from reference TRBV5-4 and TRBJ2-7): ETGVTQSPTHLIKTRGQQVTLRCSSQSGHNTVSWYQQALGQGPQFIFQYYREEENGRGNFPPRFSGLQFPNYSSELNVNALELDDSALYLCASSHGTANSYEQYFGPGTRLTVT.

The chain couples TRBV11-2 to TRBJ1-5; D is perhaps TRBD1 (5 bases). In germline, CDR1 is SGHAT, CDR2 FQNNGV. Trimming removed 3 bases at V and 6 bases at J, with 12 bases between. The CDR3 totals 14 residues. The CDR3 nucleotides read TGTGCCAGCAGCTTGGGGGGTTCCGGTCAGCCCCAGCATTTT. Its protein product is CASSLGGSGQPQHF.

V gene TRBV2 combines with J gene TRBJ2-1, with 8 positions matching TRBD2. The CDR3 is made up of 13 amino acids. Germline CDR1 SNHLY, CDR2 FYNNEI. The V segment lost 5 bases and the J segment 7 bases; nucleotides outside the gene matches: 4. The CDR3 region is CASSSGLANEQFF. For the CDR3, the DNA is TGTGCCAGCAGTTCAGGACTAGCAAATGAGCAGTTCTTC.

The chain carries TRBV6-5 and TRBJ2-7; no clear D. The CDR3 runs to 14 residues. Germline values: CDR1 MNHEY, CDR2 SVGAGI. V was shortened by 2 bases and J by 0 bases, with 8 bases between the two germline ends. The chain's CDR3 is CASSYTTDSYEQYF. The CDR3 DNA reads TGTGCCAGCAGTTACACCACAGACTCCTACGAGCAGTACTTC.

The chain has TRBV5-1 and TRBJ1-4; 9 nucleotides align to TRBD1. This CDR3 contains 16 residues. V lost 0 bases and J lost 5; bases outside the gene matches: 5. The germline V gene encodes CDR1 SGHRS and CDR2 YFSETQ. The CDR3, as DNA: TGCGCCAGCAGCTTGGCCGACAGGGGGATGAATGAAAAACTGTTTTTT. This sequence encodes CASSLADRGMNEKLFF.